This T cell receptor beta chain was recorded in a study of control samples from healthy donors and cancer patients. TCRdb keeps only in-frame clones here, not all; method: immunoSEQ multiplex PCR. The data hold approximately 190,000 clones, with over 80% observed a single time. The V end was cut by 7 bases, the J end by 0 bases, with 10 bases between. CDR1 and CDR2 from the germline V gene are SNHLY and FYNNEI. This CDR3 is 15 amino acids long. As for this clone: Other DNA sequences within the sample encode an identical CDR3.

Sequences were obtained from blood. The J gene is TRBJ1-6, the V gene TRBV2; D uncertain. The receptor comes from a man aged 25 to 40 in good health. Written as DNA, the CDR3 is TGTGCCAGCATGGGAGGAAGCTCCTATAATTCACCCCTCCACTTT. It is translated as CASMGGSSYNSPLHF.